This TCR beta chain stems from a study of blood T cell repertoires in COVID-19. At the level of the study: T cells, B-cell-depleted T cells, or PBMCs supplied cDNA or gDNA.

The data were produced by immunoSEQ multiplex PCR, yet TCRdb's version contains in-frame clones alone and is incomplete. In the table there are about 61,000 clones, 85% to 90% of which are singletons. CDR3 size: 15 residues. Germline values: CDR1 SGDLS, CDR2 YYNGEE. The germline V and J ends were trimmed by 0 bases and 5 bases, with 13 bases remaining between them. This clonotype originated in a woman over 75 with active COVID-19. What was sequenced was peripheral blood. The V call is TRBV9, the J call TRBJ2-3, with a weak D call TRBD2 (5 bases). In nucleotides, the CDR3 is TGTGCCAGCAGCGTAGTATCGGGGTGGGTAGATACGCAGTATTTT. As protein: CASSVVSGWVDTQYF.